The rows below give T cell receptor beta chains drawn from one sample of a study of blood T cell repertoires in COVID-19. The protocol was immunoSEQ multiplex PCR, while the TCRdb copy is restricted to in-frame clones and leaves out a portion. The sample records roughly 30,000 clones, 85% being singletons. Source material: peripheral blood. The receptors originated from a man aged 60-69 years with active COVID-19. CDR3s include the opening cysteine and the closing phenylalanine or tryptophan. The order of the fields is D gene, J gene, V gene, CDR3 protein. A D gene is named only where the DNA matches it firmly.

D: -; J: TRBJ1-1; V: TRBV6-2/TRBV6-3; CDR3: CASSYREGTEAFF
D: TRBD2; J: TRBJ2-1; V: TRBV7-9; CDR3: CASSWSGRVGNEQFF
D: TRBD2; J: TRBJ2-1; V: TRBV18; CDR3: CASSPRKQRGEQFF
D: -; J: TRBJ1-1; V: TRBV5-1; CDR3: CASSFGPEAFF
D: TRBD2; J: TRBJ2-1; V: TRBV5-6; CDR3: CASSLGAGGDFF
D: -; J: TRBJ2-3; V: TRBV6-6; CDR3: CASSYAQATDTQYF
D: -; J: TRBJ1-5; V: TRBV2; CDR3: CASSAHLRNQPQHF
D: TRBD1; J: TRBJ2-1; V: TRBV5-1; CDR3: CASSLVRQGEQFF
D: -; J: TRBJ1-2; V: TRBV28; CDR3: CASKVTGNYGYTF
D: -; J: TRBJ1-1; V: TRBV5-1; CDR3: CASRRREGAANTEAFF
D: TRBD1; J: TRBJ2-3; V: TRBV11-2; CDR3: CASSPGQSIDTQYF
D: TRBD2; J: TRBJ2-1; V: TRBV13; CDR3: CASSLVQREWNEQFF
D: -; J: TRBJ2-1; V: TRBV3-1/TRBV3-2; CDR3: CASSQLASLGAYEQFF
D: -; J: TRBJ1-1; V: TRBV5-1; CDR3: CASSLSGTNTEAFF
D: TRBD2; J: TRBJ2-1; V: TRBV5-1; CDR3: CATKRGSYNEQFF
D: TRBD2; J: TRBJ2-5; V: TRBV6-5; CDR3: CASNTGGRYQETQYF
D: -; J: TRBJ2-7; V: TRBV5-4; CDR3: CASSLAVGGAPYEQYF
D: TRBD2; J: TRBJ2-1; V: TRBV7-9; CDR3: CASSFFRTSGRKSYNEQFF